This T cell receptor (beta chain) appears in the sequencing data of a study of memory CD4+ T cells and cytomegalovirus serostatus (dated by TCRdb to about 2019). As for the study more broadly: The cohort comprised 33 healthy Belgian adults, 9 CMV seropositive and some 25 CMV seronegative. To replicate a published TCR-based CMV serostatus classifier, the researchers sequenced the CD4+ memory TCRbeta repertoires of a Belgian cohort whose cytomegalovirus serostatus was known. Summary of the overall study and its limitations: For predicting CMV serostatus, the median bootstrapped AUC was approximately 0.95 using the original framework and 0.91 using a US-trained random forest. Of about 180 previously reported CMV-associated TCRbeta sequences, about 68 appeared in the CD4+ memory repertoires, each in one to five individuals. Unlike the original study, which covered naive and memory CD4+ and CD8+ populations, the Belgian study sequenced only CD4+CD45RO+ memory cells. Results were interpreted as suggesting that the CMV-associated TCR signature is largely present in the CD4+ memory repertoire. The original-framework classifier achieved a median bootstrapped AUC of about 0.94 with a 95% CI of 0.76-1.00 on the Belgian cohort.

Trimming removed 2 bases from V and 7 bases from J, leaving 21 bases between the germline ends. The CDR3, cysteine through phenylalanine, is 17 amino acids long. Here the CDR3 DNA is all that survives: 51 bases in frame from base 1. The germline V gene gives CDR1 as SGHDN and CDR2 as FVKESK. A FACSAria II was used to sort memory CD4+ T cells, defined as single viable CD3+CD4+CD8-CD45RO+ cells. To determine CMV serostatus, a Roche Elecsys assay was used that detects serum IgG against CMV pp150, pp28, p38 and p52. After the samples were thawed, total CD4+ T cells were enriched through positive selection using CD4 magnetic microbeads. The samples came from a different study that was designed specifically to examine the CD4+ T cell memory repertoire. Peripheral blood mononuclear cells were isolated and cryopreserved according to standard operating procedures, and serum was kept at -80 degrees C. Staining used CD3-PerCP (BW264/56), CD4-APC (RPA-T4), CD45RO-PE (UCHT1) and CD8-Pacific Orange (3B5) antibodies, with Sytox blue excluding non-viable cells.

The Quick-DNA Microprep Kit was used to extract genomic DNA from the sorted cells. Amplification of TCRbeta DNA was done with the immunoSEQ hsTCRbeta kit, following the protocol from the manufacturer. An Illumina MiSeq instrument was used to sequence the TCRbeta libraries. Turning to the authors' computational methods: After out-of-frame sequences were removed, millions of distinct TCRbeta sequences remained, averaging around 67,000 per individual. Each individual was scored by the count of 150 to 200 previously reported CMV-associated TCRbeta sequences and the total productive distinct TCRbeta count. A beta-binomial model was reimplemented in Python, and scikit-learn random forests with default parameters were trained on data from the US cohort. Classifier performance on the Belgian cohort was reported as the median AUC with percentile confidence intervals calculated over 10,000 bootstrap iterations. TCRdb took over this immuneACCESS table, retaining in-frame rearrangements with V and J assigned. Such tables are incomplete; in checked studies, under half of the missing clones stem from an unresolved V gene, and the remainder is unexplained. The V and J calls and clone size are taken from that table; D and trimming were inferred from the DNA. In this sample the table shows 40,000 to 50,000 clones, around 76% of which occur a single time. Jointly, the top ten make up approximately 1.9% of the sample.

On this clone: Its antigen remains unidentified. No quality values exist for individual bases; no much larger clone is one base distant.

What was sequenced was memory CD4+ T cells from blood. This clonotype was obtained from an adult in good health and CMV-seronegative. This sequence uses TRBV14 and TRBJ2-1, with the D gene call left open. The sequenced DNA is TGTGCCAGCAGCCAACGGGCAGGCCAACTCCGAGCGAATGAGCAGTTCTTC. Its translation reads: CASSQRAGQLRANEQFF.